The TCR beta chain described here comes from a study of cytomegalovirus exposure and HLA in healthy donors. Study in general: Researchers found that less than 90% of 350 to 500 genotyped donors fell within the Caucasian-associated ancestry cluster.

Findings of the study overall: Prior analysis indicated that the majority of TCR beta V segments exhibited productivity approximately 87% or approximately 30% of the time. Cytomegalovirus association was assigned to under 200 TCR beta chains.

Concerning this clone: Its antigen is not identified.

PCR involved 60 Vbeta and 13 Jbeta primers. The assay was immunoSEQ multiplex PCR, and TCRdb's table has in-frame clones only and misses some. The sample holds approximately 190,000 clones, roughly 13% seen once. Material: PBMCs. This receptor was taken from a man in his fifties in good health and CMV-seropositive.

In DNA, the CDR3 is TGTGCCAGCAGTCTGCGGACAGGGCGTTTTTCTGGGGCCAACGTCCTGACTTTC. This encodes CASSLRTGRFSGANVLTF. The genes are TRBV27 and TRBJ2-6; 8 nucleotides match TRBD1. The CDR3 spans 18 residues. J gave up 1 base and V 5 bases, and 10 bases lay outside the gene matches. Per germline, CDR1 MNHEY and CDR2 SMNVEV (reference sequence).